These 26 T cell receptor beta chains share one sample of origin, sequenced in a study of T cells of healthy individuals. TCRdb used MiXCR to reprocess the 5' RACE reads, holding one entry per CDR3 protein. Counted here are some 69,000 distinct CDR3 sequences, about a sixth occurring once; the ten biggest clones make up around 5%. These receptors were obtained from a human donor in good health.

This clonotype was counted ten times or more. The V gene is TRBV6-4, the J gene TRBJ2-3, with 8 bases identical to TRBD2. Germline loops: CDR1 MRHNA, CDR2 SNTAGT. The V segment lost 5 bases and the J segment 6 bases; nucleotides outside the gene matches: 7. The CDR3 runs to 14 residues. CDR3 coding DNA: TGTGCCAGCAGTCCCCAAGCGGGGGCCGATACGCAGTATTTT. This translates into CASSPQAGADTQYF.

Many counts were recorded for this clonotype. The CDR3 DNA reads TGTGCCAGTAAAATAGCGGGGGGCTCCTACAATGAGCAGTTCTTC. Translating gives CASKIAGGSYNEQFF. This sequence joins TRBV19 and TRBJ2-1, with 10 bases identical to TRBD2. CDR1 and CDR2 (germline): LNHDA, SQIVND (reference sequence). The CDR3 contains 15 residues. V trimming: 7 bases; J trimming: 0 bases; junction bases outside the gene matches: 3.

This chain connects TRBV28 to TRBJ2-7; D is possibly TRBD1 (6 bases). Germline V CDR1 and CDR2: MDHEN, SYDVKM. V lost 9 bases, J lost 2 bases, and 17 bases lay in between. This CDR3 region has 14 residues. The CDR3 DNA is TGTGCCAGTACCTCCCCCGACAGGCCCTACGAGCAGTACTTC. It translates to CASTSPDRPYEQYF.

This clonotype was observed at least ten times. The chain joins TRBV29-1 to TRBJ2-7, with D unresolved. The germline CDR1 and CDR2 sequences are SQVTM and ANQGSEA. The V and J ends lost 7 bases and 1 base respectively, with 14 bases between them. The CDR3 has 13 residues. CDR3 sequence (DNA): TGCAGCGCCACGTTTACTACTTCCTACGAGCAGTACTTC. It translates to CSATFTTSYEQYF.

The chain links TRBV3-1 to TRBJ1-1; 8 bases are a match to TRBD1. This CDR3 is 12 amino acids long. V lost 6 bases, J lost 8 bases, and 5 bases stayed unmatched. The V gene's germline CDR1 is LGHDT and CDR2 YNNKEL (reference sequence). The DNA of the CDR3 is TGTGCCAGCAGTCGGTCAGGGGGCGAAGCTTTCTTT. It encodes CASSRSGGEAFF.

The DNA for the CDR3 is TGTGCCAGCAGCTTGTTTGTAGGGGGGGGCTCTTCCTACAATGAGCAGTTCTTC. It codes for CASSLFVGGGSSYNEQFF. The chain recombines TRBV5-5 with TRBJ2-1, with a tentative D call TRBD2 (7 bases). Germline CDR1 reads SGHKS; CDR2 reads YYEKEE (reference sequence). The CDR3 runs to 18 residues. With 1 base removed from V and 1 base from J, the gap between germline ends came to 18 bases. The full variable domain, completed using reference TRBV5-5 and TRBJ2-1, is DAGVTQSPTHLIKTRGQQVTLRCSPISGHKSVSWYQQVLGQGPQFIFQYYEKEERGRGNFPDRFSARQFPNYSSELNVNALLLGDSALYLCASSLFVGGGSSYNEQFFGPGTRLTVL.

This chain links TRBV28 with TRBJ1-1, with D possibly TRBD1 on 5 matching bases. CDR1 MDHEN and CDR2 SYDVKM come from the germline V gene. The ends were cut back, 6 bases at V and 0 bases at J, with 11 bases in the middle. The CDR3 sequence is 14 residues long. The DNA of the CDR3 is TGTGCCAGCAGCCGCGGGGGGGTGAACACTGAAGCTTTCTTT. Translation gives CASSRGGVNTEAFF.

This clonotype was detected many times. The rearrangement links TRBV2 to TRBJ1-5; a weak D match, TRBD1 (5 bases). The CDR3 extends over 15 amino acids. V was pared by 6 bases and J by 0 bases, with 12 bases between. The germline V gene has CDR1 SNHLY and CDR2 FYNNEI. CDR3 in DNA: TGTGCCAGCAGGGAGGGTGACAGTAGCAATCAGCCCCAGCATTTT. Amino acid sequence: CASREGDSSNQPQHF. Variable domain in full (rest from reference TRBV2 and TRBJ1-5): EPEVTQTPSHQVTQMGQEVILRCVPISNHLYFYWYRQILGQKVEFLVSFYNNEISEKSEIFDDQFSVERPDGSNFTLKIRSTKLEDSAMYFCASREGDSSNQPQHFGDGTRLSIL.

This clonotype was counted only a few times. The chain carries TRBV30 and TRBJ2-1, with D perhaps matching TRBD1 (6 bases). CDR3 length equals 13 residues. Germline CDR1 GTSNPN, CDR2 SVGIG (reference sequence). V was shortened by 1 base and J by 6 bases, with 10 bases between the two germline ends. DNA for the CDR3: TGTGCCTGGAGTGCCGGGACAACCAATGAGCAGTTCTTC. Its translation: CAWSAGTTNEQFF.

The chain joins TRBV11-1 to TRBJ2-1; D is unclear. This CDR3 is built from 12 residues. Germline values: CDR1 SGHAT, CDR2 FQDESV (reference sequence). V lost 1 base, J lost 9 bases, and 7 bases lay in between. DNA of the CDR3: TGTGCCAGCAGCTTAGTTAGACGTGAGCAGTTCTTC. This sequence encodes CASSLVRREQFF.

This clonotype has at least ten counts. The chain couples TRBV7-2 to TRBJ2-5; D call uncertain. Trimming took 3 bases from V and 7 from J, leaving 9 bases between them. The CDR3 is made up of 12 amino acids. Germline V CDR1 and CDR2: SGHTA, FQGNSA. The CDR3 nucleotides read TGTGCCAGCAGCTTTGATGGTGTGACCCAGTACTTC. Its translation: CASSFDGVTQYF.

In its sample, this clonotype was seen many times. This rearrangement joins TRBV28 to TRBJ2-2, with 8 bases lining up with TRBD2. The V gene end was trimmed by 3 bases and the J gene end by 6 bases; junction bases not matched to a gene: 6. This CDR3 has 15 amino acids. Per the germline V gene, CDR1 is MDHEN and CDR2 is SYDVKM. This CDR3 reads CASSLRGARSGELFF. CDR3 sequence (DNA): TGTGCCAGCAGTTTGCGGGGGGCCAGGTCCGGGGAGCTGTTTTTT.

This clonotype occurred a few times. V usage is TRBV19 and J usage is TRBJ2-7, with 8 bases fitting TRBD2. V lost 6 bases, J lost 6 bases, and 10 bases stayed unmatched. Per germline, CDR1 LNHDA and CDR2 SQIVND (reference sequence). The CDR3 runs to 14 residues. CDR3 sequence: CASSRQSGSVEQYF. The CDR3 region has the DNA TGTGCCAGTAGCCGCCAAAGCGGGAGCGTCGAGCAGTACTTC.

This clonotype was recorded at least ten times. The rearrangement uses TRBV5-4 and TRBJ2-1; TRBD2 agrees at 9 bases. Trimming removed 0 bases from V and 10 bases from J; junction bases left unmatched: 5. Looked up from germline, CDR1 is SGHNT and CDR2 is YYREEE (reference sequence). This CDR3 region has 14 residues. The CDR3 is CASSLGGGAGEQFF. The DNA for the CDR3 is TGTGCCAGCAGCTTGGGCGGGGGGGCCGGAGAGCAGTTCTTC. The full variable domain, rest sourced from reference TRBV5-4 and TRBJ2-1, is ETGVTQSPTHLIKTRGQQVTLRCSSQSGHNTVSWYQQALGQGPQFIFQYYREEENGRGNFPPRFSGLQFPNYSSELNVNALELDDSALYLCASSLGGGAGEQFFGPGTRLTVL.

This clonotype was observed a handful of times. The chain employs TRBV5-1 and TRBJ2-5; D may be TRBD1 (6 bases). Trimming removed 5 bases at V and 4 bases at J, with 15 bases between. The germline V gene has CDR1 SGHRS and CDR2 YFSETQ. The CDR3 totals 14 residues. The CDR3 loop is CASSLDSPGETQYF. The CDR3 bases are TGCGCCAGCAGTCTGGACAGCCCGGGAGAGACCCAGTACTTC.

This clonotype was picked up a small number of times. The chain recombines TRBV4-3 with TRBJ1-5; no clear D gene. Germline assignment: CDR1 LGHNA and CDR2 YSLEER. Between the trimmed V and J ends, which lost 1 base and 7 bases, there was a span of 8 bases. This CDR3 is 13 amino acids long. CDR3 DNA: TGCGCCAGCAGCCAAGGGTTCCGCCAGCCCCAGCATTTT. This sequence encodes CASSQGFRQPQHF.

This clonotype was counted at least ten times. For the CDR3, the DNA is TGCAGCGTGTCCCGGGGACGAGGATACAATGAGCAGTTCTTC. This translates into CSVSRGRGYNEQFF. The V and J genes are TRBV29-1 and TRBJ2-1; D might be TRBD1 or TRBD2, each matching 5 bases. The CDR3 has 14 residues. The V end lost 6 bases, the J end lost 4 bases, and 16 bases lay between the germline ends. Germline V gene data show CDR1 as SQVTM and CDR2 as ANQGSEA.

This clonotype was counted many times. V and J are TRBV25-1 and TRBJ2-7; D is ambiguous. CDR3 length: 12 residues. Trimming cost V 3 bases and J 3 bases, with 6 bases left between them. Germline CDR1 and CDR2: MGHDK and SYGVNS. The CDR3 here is CASSDNLYEQYF. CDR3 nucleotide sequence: TGTGCCAGCAGTGATAACCTCTACGAGCAGTACTTC.

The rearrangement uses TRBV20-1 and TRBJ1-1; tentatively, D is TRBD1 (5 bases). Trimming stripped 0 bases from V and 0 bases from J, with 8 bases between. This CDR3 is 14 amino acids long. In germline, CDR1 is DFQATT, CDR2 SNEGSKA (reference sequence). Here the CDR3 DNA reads TGCAGTGCTAGAGACGGACAACTGAACACTGAAGCTTTCTTT. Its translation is CSARDGQLNTEAFF.

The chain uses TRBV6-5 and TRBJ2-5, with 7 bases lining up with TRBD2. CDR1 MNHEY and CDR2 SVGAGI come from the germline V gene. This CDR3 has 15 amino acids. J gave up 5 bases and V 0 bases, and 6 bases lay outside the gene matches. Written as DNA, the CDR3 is TGTGCCAGCAGTTACTCGATAGGGCGGGGGGAGACCCAGTACTTC. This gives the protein CASSYSIGRGETQYF.

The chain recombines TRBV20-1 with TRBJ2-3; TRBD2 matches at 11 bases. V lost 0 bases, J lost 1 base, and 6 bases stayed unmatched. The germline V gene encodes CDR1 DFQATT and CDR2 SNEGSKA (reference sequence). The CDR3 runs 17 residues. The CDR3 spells CSARDVRGLAGTDTQYF. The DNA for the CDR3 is TGCAGTGCTAGAGATGTCAGGGGACTAGCGGGCACAGATACGCAGTATTTT.

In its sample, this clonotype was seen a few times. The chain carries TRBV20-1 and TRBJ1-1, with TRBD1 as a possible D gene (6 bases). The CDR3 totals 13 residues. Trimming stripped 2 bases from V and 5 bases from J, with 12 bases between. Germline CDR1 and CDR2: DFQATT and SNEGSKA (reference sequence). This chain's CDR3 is CSARSGGRTEAFF. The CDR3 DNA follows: TGCAGTGCTAGATCGGGGGGCAGGACTGAAGCTTTCTTT.

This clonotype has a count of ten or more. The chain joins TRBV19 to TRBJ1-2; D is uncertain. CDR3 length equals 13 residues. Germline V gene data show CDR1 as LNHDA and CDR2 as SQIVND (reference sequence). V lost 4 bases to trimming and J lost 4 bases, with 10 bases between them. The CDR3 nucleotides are TGTGCCAGTAGTACCTCGGTCCTCTATGGCTACACCTTC. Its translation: CASSTSVLYGYTF. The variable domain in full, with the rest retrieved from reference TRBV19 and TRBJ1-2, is DGGITQSPKYLFRKEGQNVTLSCEQNLNHDAMYWYRQDPGQGLRLIYYSQIVNDFQKGDIAEGYSVSREKKESFPLTVTSAQKNPTAFYLCASSTSVLYGYTFGSGTRLTVV.

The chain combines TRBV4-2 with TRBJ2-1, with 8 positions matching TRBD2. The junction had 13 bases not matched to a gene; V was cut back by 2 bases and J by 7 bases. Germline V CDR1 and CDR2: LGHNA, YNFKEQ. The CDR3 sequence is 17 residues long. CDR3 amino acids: CASSQHDGTRGGNEQFF. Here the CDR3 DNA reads TGTGCCAGCAGCCAACACGACGGGACTAGGGGTGGGAATGAGCAGTTCTTC.

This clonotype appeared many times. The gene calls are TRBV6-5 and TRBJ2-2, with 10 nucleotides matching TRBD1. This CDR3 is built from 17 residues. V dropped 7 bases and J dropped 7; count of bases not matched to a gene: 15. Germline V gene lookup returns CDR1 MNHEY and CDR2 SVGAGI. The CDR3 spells CASTPGQGLVFGGELFF. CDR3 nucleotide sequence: TGTGCCAGCACCCCGGGACAGGGGCTAGTTTTCGGCGGGGAGCTGTTTTTT.

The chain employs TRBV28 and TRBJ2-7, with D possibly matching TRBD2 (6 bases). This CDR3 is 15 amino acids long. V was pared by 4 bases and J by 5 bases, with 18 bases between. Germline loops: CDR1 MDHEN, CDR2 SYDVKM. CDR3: CASSSAGTDDHEQYF. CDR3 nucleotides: TGTGCCAGCAGTTCGGCCGGGACTGACGACCACGAGCAGTACTTC.